These 14 T cell receptor beta chains originate from one sample sequenced in a study of cytomegalovirus exposure and HLA in healthy donors. TCRdb's table, derived via immunoSEQ multiplex PCR, lists solely in-frame clones and lacks some. The sample carries approximately 120,000 clones, 88% recorded once. The specimen sequenced was PBMCs. Every receptor here comes from a woman aged 18-30 years in good health and CMV-seronegative.

The rearrangement joins TRBV5-6 to TRBJ1-2, with D maybe TRBD1 (6 bases). Germline-derived CDR1 and CDR2 are SGHDT and YYEEEE. V was shortened by 3 bases and J by 5 bases, with 14 bases between the two germline ends. The CDR3 is 14 residues long. As DNA, the CDR3 is TGTGCCAGCAGCTCGAAAAACAGGGATTATGGCTACACCTTC. It translates to CASSSKNRDYGYTF. The full variable domain, in which reference TRBV5-6 and TRBJ1-2 provide the parts outside the CDR3, is DAGVTQSPTHLIKTRGQQVTLRCSPKSGHDTVSWYQQALGQGPQFIFQYYEEEERQRGNFPDRFSGHQFPNYSSELNVNALLLGDSALYLCASSSKNRDYGYTFGSGTRLTVV.

The chain carries TRBV7-6 and TRBJ2-3; maybe TRBD2 (5 bases). Germline CDR1 and CDR2: SGHVS and FNYEAQ. V lost 4 bases, J lost 3 bases, and 11 bases lay in between. The CDR3 contains 14 residues. The CDR3 protein is CASSYTGETDTQYF. DNA of the CDR3: TGTGCCAGCAGCTACACCGGGGAGACAGATACGCAGTATTTT.

The rearrangement uses TRBV5-5 and TRBJ2-5; tentative D call: TRBD2 (5 bases). The ends were cut back, 0 bases at V and 5 bases at J, with 5 bases in the middle. This CDR3 has 12 residues. CDR1 and CDR2 (germline): SGHKS, YYEKEE (reference sequence). The CDR3 bases are TGTGCCAGCAGCTTGGCGGGGGAGACCCAGTACTTC. Translating gives CASSLAGETQYF.

This clone was seen just once. The rearrangement uses TRBV6-5 and TRBJ2-7, with TRBD1 as a possible D gene (6 bases). Looked up from germline, CDR1 is MNHEY and CDR2 is SVGAGI. Trimming removed 4 bases from V and 3 bases from J, with 16 bases in between. The CDR3 consists of 15 residues. CDR3 protein: CASSFSPTGGYEQYF. The DNA for the CDR3 is TGTGCCAGCAGTTTCTCACCGACAGGTGGCTACGAGCAGTACTTC.

In its sample, this clone was seen a few times. The chain is built from TRBV2 and TRBJ2-7, with D possibly TRBD1 on 6 matching bases. V was trimmed by 6 bases and J by 4 bases, leaving 13 bases between them. Germline lookup yields CDR1 SNHLY and CDR2 FYNNEI. This CDR3 is 13 amino acids long. The DNA for the CDR3 is TGTGCCAGCAGGGACAGAATTAGTTACGAGCAGTACTTC. This codes for CASRDRISYEQYF.

In its sample, this clone was seen once. This rearrangement joins TRBV29-1 to TRBJ1-1; D remains unclear. V was cut by 8 bases and J by 0 bases, with 13 bases left in between. CDR1 is SQVTM, CDR2 ANQGSEA, per germline. This CDR3 is built from 13 residues. The DNA for the CDR3 is TGCAGCACTCGCTGGCGGTTGAACACTGAAGCTTTCTTT. The encoded protein is CSTRWRLNTEAFF.

V and J are TRBV7-6 and TRBJ1-1; D not certain. Per germline, CDR1 SGHVS and CDR2 FNYEAQ. CDR3 length equals 13 residues. V lost 5 bases and J 4 bases, leaving 11 bases between the germline ends. CDR3 loop: CASSPTSGTEAFF. CDR3 nucleotides: TGTGCCAGCAGCCCCACTTCGGGCACTGAAGCTTTCTTT.

The table lists this clone with a few counts. The chain recombines TRBV4-1 with TRBJ2-3; D possibly corresponds to TRBD2 (6 bases). The CDR3 contains 15 residues. V was trimmed by 4 bases and J by 6 bases, leaving 17 bases between them. Germline V gene sequence: CDR1 MGHRA, CDR2 YSYEKL. The CDR3 DNA sequence: TGCGCCAGCAGCCGAGACCGTAGCCGGGGGGATACGCAGTATTTT. It codes for CASSRDRSRGDTQYF.

V usage is TRBV18 and J usage is TRBJ1-2; D ambiguous. V gave up 2 bases and J gave up 8 bases, with 12 bases separating them. Germline CDR1 and CDR2: KGHSH and LQKENI. The CDR3 loop spans 13 amino acids. CDR3 DNA: TGTGCCAGCTCACCAAGCGAAGGTGAGGGCTACACCTTC. It specifies CASSPSEGEGYTF.

The gene calls are TRBV5-1 and TRBJ1-1, with 7 bases matching TRBD1. Germline CDR1 and CDR2: SGHRS and YFSETQ. CDR3 length equals 16 residues. V was clipped by 4 bases and J by 0 bases; unmatched bases: 9. The CDR3 DNA reads TGCGCCAGCAGCCGAGGGGCGGGACAGATGAACACTGAAGCTTTCTTT. Residues: CASSRGAGQMNTEAFF.

V is TRBV5-1 and J is TRBJ2-1, with a possible D match to TRBD1 (5 bases). The CDR3 runs 14 residues. V lost 5 bases and J 3 bases, leaving 12 bases between the germline ends. Germline-derived CDR1 and CDR2 are SGHRS and YFSETQ. CDR3 DNA: TGCGCCAGCAGTCGACAGTCGGGCTACAATGAGCAGTTCTTC. Protein sequence: CASSRQSGYNEQFF.

The chain uses TRBV27 and TRBJ2-1, with D possibly TRBD2 on 5 matching bases. The V gene's germline CDR1 is MNHEY and CDR2 SMNVEV (reference sequence). V lost 3 bases to trimming and J lost 9 bases, with 9 bases between them. There are 12 residues in the CDR3. The CDR3 nucleotides are TGTGCCAGCAGTTTTAGCGCCACTGAGCAGTTCTTC. This encodes CASSFSATEQFF.

This chain joins TRBV6-5 and TRBJ2-7, with 7 bases identical to TRBD1. CDR3 length: 15 residues. Germline CDR1 and CDR2: MNHEY and SVGAGI. The ends lost 0 bases at V and 2 bases at J; junction bases unmatched: 4. The CDR3 here is CASSYSTGWAYEQYF. The CDR3 coding sequence is TGTGCCAGCAGTTACTCGACAGGGTGGGCCTACGAGCAGTACTTC.

The chain recombines TRBV27 with TRBJ1-6; TRBD1 might be the D (5 bases). Germline-derived CDR1 and CDR2 are MNHEY and SMNVEV (reference sequence). CDR3 size: 14 residues. The V gene lost 0 bases and the J gene lost 8 bases, with 8 bases spanning the gap. The CDR3 region has the DNA TGTGCCAGCAGTTTATCCAGGGCTGATTCACCCCTCCACTTT. Protein: CASSLSRADSPLHF.